These 3 T cell receptor beta chains were sequenced from one sample in a study of cytomegalovirus exposure and HLA in healthy donors (dated by TCRdb to between 2016 and 2019). Libraries were prepared through the immunoSEQ multiplex PCR assay. For the multiplex PCR, a mixture combining 60 forward primers for TCR Vbeta segments and 13 reverse primers for TCR Jbeta segments was used. TCRdb mirrors the immuneACCESS table, restricted to in-frame sequences. Some clones are absent from its copies; in checked studies, under half trace to an unresolved V gene, and the reason for the others is unknown. Across this sample there are some 200,000 clones, with around nine tenths seen only once. The ten largest account for about 1% of the sample. Source material: PBMCs. All receptors come from a woman in her late teens or twenties in good health and CMV-seronegative.

This sequence joins TRBV6-1 and TRBJ2-5; 7 nucleotides align to TRBD1. The J call is uncertain, as TRBJ2-7 better fits the DNA end. The CDR3 is made up of 14 amino acids. Germline values: CDR1 MNHNS, CDR2 SASEGT. The CDR3 DNA is TGTGCCAGCAGTGGGACGGGACAGCTCCGCGAGCAGTACTTC. Residues: CASSGTGQLREQYF.

This sequence joins TRBV4-1 and TRBJ1-3; a possible D gene is TRBD1 (6 bases). V was clipped by 5 bases and J by 1 base, with 9 bases between them. This CDR3 has 14 amino acids. Germline loops: CDR1 MGHRA, CDR2 YSYEKL. CDR3 coding DNA: TGCGCCAGCAGCGCCAGGGGTTCTGGAAACACCATATATTTT. This gives the protein CASSARGSGNTIYF.

The chain is built from TRBV5-1 and TRBJ2-2, with a tentative D call TRBD2 (6 bases). The CDR3 consists of 16 residues. Per the germline V gene, CDR1 is SGHRS and CDR2 is YFSETQ. Trimming took off 0 bases at V and 4 bases at J, with 13 bases between the two ends. The CDR3 DNA reads as TGCGCCAGCAGCTTGGGATTGCGGGGAAGCACCGGGGAGCTGTTTTTT. Translation: CASSLGLRGSTGELFF.